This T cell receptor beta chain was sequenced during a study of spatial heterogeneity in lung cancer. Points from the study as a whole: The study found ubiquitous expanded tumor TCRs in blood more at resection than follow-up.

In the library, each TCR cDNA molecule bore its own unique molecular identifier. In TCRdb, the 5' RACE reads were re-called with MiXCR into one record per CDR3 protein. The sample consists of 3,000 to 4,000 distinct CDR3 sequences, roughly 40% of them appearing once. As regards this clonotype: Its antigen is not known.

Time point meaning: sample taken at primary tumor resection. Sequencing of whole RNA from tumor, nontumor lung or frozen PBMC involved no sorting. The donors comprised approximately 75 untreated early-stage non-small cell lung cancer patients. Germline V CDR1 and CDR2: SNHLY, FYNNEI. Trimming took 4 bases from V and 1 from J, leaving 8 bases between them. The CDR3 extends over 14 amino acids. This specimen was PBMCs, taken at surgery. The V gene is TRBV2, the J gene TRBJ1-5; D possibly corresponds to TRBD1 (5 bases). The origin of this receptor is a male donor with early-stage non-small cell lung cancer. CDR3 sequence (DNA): TGTGCCAGCAGTGCAGGGTTCAGCAATCAGCCCCAGCATTTT. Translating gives CASSAGFSNQPQHF.